The T cell receptor beta chain under discussion was sequenced for a study of cytomegalovirus exposure and HLA in healthy donors. Researchers ran the PCR with 60 Vbeta and 13 Jbeta primers. The data were produced by immunoSEQ multiplex PCR, yet TCRdb's version contains in-frame clones alone and is incomplete. The repertoire holds roughly 200,000 clones, 79% seen once, with approximately 4% in the top ten. This CDR3 is built from 15 residues. Looked up from germline, CDR1 is SQVTM and CDR2 is ANQGSEA. V was clipped by 3 bases and J by 0 bases; unmatched bases: 3. The sequenced material came from PBMCs. The sequence was obtained from a woman in her 30s in good health and CMV-seropositive. V and J are TRBV29-1 and TRBJ1-5, with 9 nucleotides matching TRBD1. Here the CDR3 DNA reads TGCAGCGTTGACGGACAGGGGTCTAGCAATCAGCCCCAGCATTTT. Protein: CSVDGQGSSNQPQHF.